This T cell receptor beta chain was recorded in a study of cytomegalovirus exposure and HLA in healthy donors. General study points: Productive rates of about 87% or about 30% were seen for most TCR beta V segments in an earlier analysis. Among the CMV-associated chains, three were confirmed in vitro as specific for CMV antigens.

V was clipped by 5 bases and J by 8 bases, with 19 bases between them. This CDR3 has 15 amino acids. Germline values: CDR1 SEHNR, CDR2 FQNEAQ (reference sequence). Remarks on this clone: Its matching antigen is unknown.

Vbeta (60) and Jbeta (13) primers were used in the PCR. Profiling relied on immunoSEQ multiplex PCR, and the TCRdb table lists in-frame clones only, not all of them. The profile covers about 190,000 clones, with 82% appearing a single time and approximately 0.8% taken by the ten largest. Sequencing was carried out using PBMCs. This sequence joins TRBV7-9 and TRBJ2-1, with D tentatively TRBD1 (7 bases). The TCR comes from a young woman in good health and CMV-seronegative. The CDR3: CASSARRTGLHEQFF. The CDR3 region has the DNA TGTGCCAGCAGCGCCAGGAGGACAGGACTACATGAGCAGTTCTTC.